What follows is one TCR beta chain and its context. Antigen: not known. The data originate from a study of PD-1 blockade in classical Hodgkin lymphoma. Study-wide points: The baseline diversity of complete responders showed similarity to that of newly diagnosed patients.

All trial patients relapsed after autologous stem cell transplantation. The method was immunoSEQ multiplex PCR; TCRdb's version includes in-frame clones alone and lacks a portion of them. The sample includes roughly 55,000 clones, about 84% seen only once; the top ten take 16%. The junction had 10 bases not matched to a gene; V was cut back by 3 bases and J by 4 bases. The CDR3 runs 18 residues. The germline V gene has CDR1 MGHDK and CDR2 SYGVNS. This clonotype was sampled from a human donor with classical Hodgkin lymphoma. The sample consisted of peripheral blood mononuclear cells (PBMCs), taken at baseline. The rearrangement joins TRBV25-1 to TRBJ2-6, with 9 bases lining up with TRBD1. The CDR3 loop reads CASSEIRDRVSGANVLTF. The CDR3 DNA sequence: TGTGCCAGCAGTGAGATTAGGGACAGGGTGTCCGGGGCCAACGTCCTGACTTTC.